One and the same sample provided the 8 T cell receptor beta chains below, sequenced in a study of OX40 agonist ivuxolimab in advanced cancers. This table comes from immunoSEQ multiplex PCR, and its TCRdb copy is limited to in-frame clones, with some not included. In the table there are some 54,000 clones, 77% of which are singletons. The sample was CD4+ or CD8+ T cells sorted from blood, taken in a trial of the OX40 agonist ivuxolimab. Receptors were obtained from an adult with an advanced solid tumor such as melanoma, head and neck, liver or kidney cancer.

The gene calls are TRBV7-8 and TRBJ1-1; D is unclear. Germline V gene sequence: CDR1 SGHVS, CDR2 FQNEAQ. The CDR3 covers 13 residues. Trimming took 5 bases from V and 1 from J, leaving 8 bases between them. The chain's CDR3 is CASSPIWNTEAFF. In nucleotides, the CDR3 is TGTGCCAGCAGCCCCATATGGAACACTGAAGCTTTCTTT.

This rearrangement joins TRBV7-9 to TRBJ1-1; D remains ambiguous. The CDR3 contains 11 residues. Trimming removed 7 bases from V and 4 bases from J, with 7 bases in between. CDR1 and CDR2 from the germline V gene are SEHNR and FQNEAQ (reference sequence). The CDR3 DNA reads TGTGCCAGCACCTACGCCACTGAAGCTTTCTTT. Its protein product is CASTYATEAFF.

The chain combines TRBV7-2 with TRBJ1-5; D perhaps matches TRBD1 (6 bases). CDR1 and CDR2 from the germline V gene are SGHTA and FQGNSA. V dropped 2 bases and J dropped 0 bases, with 11 bases sitting between them. The CDR3 loop spans 16 amino acids. CDR3 in amino acids: CASSLRGGSSNQPQHF. CDR3 DNA: TGTGCCAGCAGCTTAAGGGGGGGGAGTAGCAATCAGCCCCAGCATTTT.

The genes are TRBV5-1 and TRBJ1-4; D call uncertain. This CDR3 region has 13 residues. CDR1 SGHRS and CDR2 YFSETQ come from the germline V gene. The germline V and J ends were trimmed by 2 bases and 5 bases, with 7 bases remaining between them. The CDR3 coding sequence is TGCGCCAGCAGCTTAGGCGGCAATGAAAAACTGTTTTTT. Its protein product is CASSLGGNEKLFF.

The rearrangement joins TRBV5-4 to TRBJ2-3; tentatively, D is TRBD2 (6 bases). Germline CDR1 SGHNT, CDR2 YYREEE (reference sequence). The CDR3 is 15 residues long. V lost 0 bases, J lost 0 bases, and 8 bases lay in between. The CDR3 bases are TGTGCCAGCAGCTTGGGGCGGGAAAGCACAGATACGCAGTATTTT. Its translation is CASSLGRESTDTQYF.

The J gene is TRBJ2-7, the V gene TRBV5-5; D is possibly TRBD1 or TRBD2 (6 bases each). This CDR3 region has 15 residues. CDR1 SGHKS and CDR2 YYEKEE come from the germline V gene (reference sequence). V was cut by 3 bases and J by 5 bases, with 18 bases left in between. CDR3 amino acids: CASSSLGGGDHEQYF. The DNA for the CDR3 is TGTGCCAGCAGCTCGTTGGGGGGCGGGGACCACGAGCAGTACTTC.

The chain carries TRBV6-4 and TRBJ2-3, with 11 bases fitting TRBD1. Losses at the gene ends were 4 bases for V and 7 bases for J; bases not matched to a gene: 7. Germline V CDR1 and CDR2: MRHNA, SNTAGT. The CDR3 is made up of 15 amino acids. The DNA of the CDR3 is TGTGCCAGCAGTGCTCGGACAGGGGGCGCGAATACGCAGTATTTT. Translating gives CASSARTGGANTQYF.

The chain is built from TRBV9 and TRBJ2-2; D unresolved. The CDR3 loop spans 13 amino acids. The germline gives CDR1 SGDLS, CDR2 YYNGEE. V dropped 4 bases and J dropped 3 bases, with 7 bases sitting between them. CDR3 sequence (DNA): TGTGCCAGCAGCCGGGTTGACACCGGGGAGCTGTTTTTT. This codes for CASSRVDTGELFF. Full variable domain (rest looked up from reference TRBV9 and TRBJ2-2): DSGVTQTPKHLITATGQRVTLRCSPRSGDLSVYWYQQSLDQGLQFLIQYYNGEERAKGNILERFSAQQFPDLHSELNLSSLELGDSALYFCASSRVDTGELFFGEGSRLTVL.